What follows describes a single TCR beta chain. The target antigen is unknown. Every subset had its genomic DNA shared out evenly among several immunoSEQ plates. Libraries were prepared by immunoSEQ multiplex PCR; TCRdb keeps only in-frame clonotypes and omits some of them. This sample carries a few million clones, about 94% of them seen once, and the ten largest clones take less than 2%. The V end was cut by 4 bases, the J end by 1 base, with 20 bases between. Germline V gene sequence: CDR1 SGHAT, CDR2 FQNNGV. The CDR3 length is 18 residues. This sample was taken from a study of shared clonotypes between healthy human individuals. Notes on the study in general: Richness estimates generally favored naive over memory subsets.

Naive CD8 cells lacked CD45RO, underwent positive selection for CCR7 and left out terminally differentiated effector memory CD45RA+ cells. Sequencing used naive CD8+ T cells from PBMCs. The rearrangement links TRBV11-2 to TRBJ1-5; TRBD1 might be the D (5 bases). This receptor was identified in a man younger than 35 in good health. Some clones in this sample may be carry-over from other donors' samples. CDR3 coding DNA: TGTGCCAGCAGCTCGGCCCCGGTATTCAGGGTAAGCAATCAGCCCCAGCATTTT. Amino acids: CASSSAPVFRVSNQPQHF.